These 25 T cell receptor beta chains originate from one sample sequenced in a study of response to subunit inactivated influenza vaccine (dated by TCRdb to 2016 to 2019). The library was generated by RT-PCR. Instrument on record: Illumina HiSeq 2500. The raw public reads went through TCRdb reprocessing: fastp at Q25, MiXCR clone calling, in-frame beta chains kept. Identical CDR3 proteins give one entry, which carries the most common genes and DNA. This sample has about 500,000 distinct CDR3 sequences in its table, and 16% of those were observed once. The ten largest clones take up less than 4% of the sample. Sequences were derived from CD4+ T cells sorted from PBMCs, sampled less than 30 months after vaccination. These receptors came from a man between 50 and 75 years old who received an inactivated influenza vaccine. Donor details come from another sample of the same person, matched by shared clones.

The CDR3 DNA follows: TGTGCCAGCAGCTACACAGGAGAATCTCAAGAGACCCAGTACTTC. The encoded protein is CASSYTGESQETQYF. This chain connects TRBV11-2 to TRBJ2-5; D is possibly TRBD1 (5 bases). V shed 4 bases and J shed 2 bases, with 14 bases lying between them. CDR3 size: 15 residues. Germline CDR1 reads SGHAT; CDR2 reads FQNNGV.

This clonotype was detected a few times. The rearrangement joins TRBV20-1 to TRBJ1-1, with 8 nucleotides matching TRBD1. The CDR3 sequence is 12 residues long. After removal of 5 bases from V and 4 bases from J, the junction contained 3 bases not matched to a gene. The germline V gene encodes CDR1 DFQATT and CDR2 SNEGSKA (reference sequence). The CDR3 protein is CSAPGQATEAFF. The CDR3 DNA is TGCAGTGCTCCGGGACAGGCCACTGAAGCTTTCTTT.

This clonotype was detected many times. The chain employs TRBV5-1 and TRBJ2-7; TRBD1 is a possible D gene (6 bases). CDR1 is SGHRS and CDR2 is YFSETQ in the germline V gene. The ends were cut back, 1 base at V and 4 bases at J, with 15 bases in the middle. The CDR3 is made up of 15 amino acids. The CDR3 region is CASSLWAGAEYEQYF. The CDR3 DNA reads TGCGCCAGCAGCTTGTGGGCAGGGGCCGAATACGAGCAGTACTTC.

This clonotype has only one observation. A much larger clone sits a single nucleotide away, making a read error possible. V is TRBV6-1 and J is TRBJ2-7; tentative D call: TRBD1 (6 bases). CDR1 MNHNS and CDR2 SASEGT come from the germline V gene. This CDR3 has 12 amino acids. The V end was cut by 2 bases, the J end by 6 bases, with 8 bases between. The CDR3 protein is CASSERGFEQYF. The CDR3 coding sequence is TGTGCCAGCAGTGAAAGGGGGTTCGAGCAGTACTTC.

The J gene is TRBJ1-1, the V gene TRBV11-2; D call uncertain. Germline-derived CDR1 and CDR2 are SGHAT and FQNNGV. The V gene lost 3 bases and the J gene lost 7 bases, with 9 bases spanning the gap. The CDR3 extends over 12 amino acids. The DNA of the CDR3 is TGTGCCAGCAGCTTCCGAACGAGTGAAGCTTTCTTT. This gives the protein CASSFRTSEAFF.

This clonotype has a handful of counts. The CDR3 region has the DNA TGTGCCAGCAGTTACAGCTCCTATAATTCACCCCTCCACTTT. Encoded protein: CASSYSSYNSPLHF. V usage is TRBV6-5 and J usage is TRBJ1-6; no definite D call. Trimming took off 2 bases at V and 0 bases at J, with 2 bases between the two ends. CDR1 and CDR2 from the germline V gene are MNHEY and SVGAGI. The CDR3 length is 14 residues.

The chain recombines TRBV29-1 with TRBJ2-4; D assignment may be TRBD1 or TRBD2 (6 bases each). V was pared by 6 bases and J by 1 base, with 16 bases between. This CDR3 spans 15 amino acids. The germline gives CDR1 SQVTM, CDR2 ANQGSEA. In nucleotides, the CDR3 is TGCAGCGTGGATTGTCGGGGGCTGGCCAAAAACATTCAGTACTTC. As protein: CSVDCRGLAKNIQYF.

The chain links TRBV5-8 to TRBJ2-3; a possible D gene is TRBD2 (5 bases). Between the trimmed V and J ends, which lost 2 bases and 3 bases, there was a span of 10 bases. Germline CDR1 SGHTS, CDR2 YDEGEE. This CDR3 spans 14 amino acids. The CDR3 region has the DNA TGTGCCAGCAGCTTTTGGGGAGAAACAGATACGCAGTATTTT. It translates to CASSFWGETDTQYF.

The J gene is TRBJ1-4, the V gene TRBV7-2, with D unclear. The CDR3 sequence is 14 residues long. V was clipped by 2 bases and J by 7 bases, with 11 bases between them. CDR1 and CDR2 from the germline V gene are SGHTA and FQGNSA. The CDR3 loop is CASSLHGSGEKLFF. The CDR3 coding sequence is TGTGCCAGCAGCTTACATGGGTCGGGTGAAAAACTGTTTTTT.

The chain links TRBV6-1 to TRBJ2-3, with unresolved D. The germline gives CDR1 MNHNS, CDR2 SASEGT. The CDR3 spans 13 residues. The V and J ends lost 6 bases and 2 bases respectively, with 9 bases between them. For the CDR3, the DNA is TGTGCCAGCAGCCCCGGGTTCACAGATACGCAGTATTTT. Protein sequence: CASSPGFTDTQYF.

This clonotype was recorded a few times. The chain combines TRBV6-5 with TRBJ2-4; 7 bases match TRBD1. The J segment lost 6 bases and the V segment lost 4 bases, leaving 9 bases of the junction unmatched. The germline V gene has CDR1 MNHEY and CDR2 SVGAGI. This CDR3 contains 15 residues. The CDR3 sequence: CASSSPTGTGNIQYF. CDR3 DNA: TGTGCCAGCAGTTCCCCGACAGGGACGGGAAACATTCAGTACTTC.

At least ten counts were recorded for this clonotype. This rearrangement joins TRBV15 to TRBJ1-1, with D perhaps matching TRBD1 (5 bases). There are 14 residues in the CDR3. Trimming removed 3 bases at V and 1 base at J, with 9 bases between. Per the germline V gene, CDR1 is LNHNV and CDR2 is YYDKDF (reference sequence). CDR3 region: CATSRARANTEAFF. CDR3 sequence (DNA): TGTGCCACCAGCAGGGCCAGGGCGAACACTGAAGCTTTCTTT.

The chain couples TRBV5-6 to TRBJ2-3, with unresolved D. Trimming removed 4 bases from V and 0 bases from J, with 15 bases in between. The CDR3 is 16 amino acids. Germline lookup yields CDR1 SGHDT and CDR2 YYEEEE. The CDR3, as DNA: TGTGCCAGCAGCACCATGACTGCTCCTAGCACAGATACGCAGTATTTT. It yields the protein CASSTMTAPSTDTQYF.

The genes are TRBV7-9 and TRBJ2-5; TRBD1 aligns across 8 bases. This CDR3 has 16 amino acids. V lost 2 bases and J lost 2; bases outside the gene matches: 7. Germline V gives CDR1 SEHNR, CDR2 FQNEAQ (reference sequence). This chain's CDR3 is CASSLSRTGFQETQYF. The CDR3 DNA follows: TGTGCCAGCAGCTTATCCCGGACAGGGTTTCAAGAGACCCAGTACTTC. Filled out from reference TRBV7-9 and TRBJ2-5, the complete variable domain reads DTGVSQNPRHKITKRGQNVTFRCDPISEHNRLYWYRQTLGQGPEFLTYFQNEAQLEKSRLLSDRFSAERPKGSFSTLEIQRTEQGDSAMYLCASSLSRTGFQETQYFGPGTRLLVL.

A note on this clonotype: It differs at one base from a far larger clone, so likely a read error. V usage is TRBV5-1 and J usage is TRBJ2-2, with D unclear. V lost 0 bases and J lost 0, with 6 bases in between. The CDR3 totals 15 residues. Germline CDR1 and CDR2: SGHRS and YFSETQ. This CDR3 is CASSLEQANTGELFF. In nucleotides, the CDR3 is TGCGCCAGCAGCTTGGAACAAGCGAACACCGGGGAGCTGTTTTTT.

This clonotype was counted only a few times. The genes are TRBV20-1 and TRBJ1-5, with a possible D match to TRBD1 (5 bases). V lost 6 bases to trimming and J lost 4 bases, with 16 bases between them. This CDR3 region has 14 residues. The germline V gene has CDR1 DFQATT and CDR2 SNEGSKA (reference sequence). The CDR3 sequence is CSASKGQWNQPQHF. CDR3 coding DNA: TGCAGTGCCTCAAAGGGGCAGTGGAATCAGCCCCAGCATTTT.

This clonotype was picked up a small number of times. CDR3 bases: TGTGCCAGCAGCTTATTAGCTAGTAGGGTGTTCTTC. It yields the protein CASSLLASRVFF. The chain employs TRBV7-9 and TRBJ2-1; no clear D. Germline V gene data show CDR1 as SEHNR and CDR2 as FQNEAQ (reference sequence). The germline V and J ends were trimmed by 2 bases and 15 bases, with 14 bases remaining between them. The CDR3 totals 12 residues.

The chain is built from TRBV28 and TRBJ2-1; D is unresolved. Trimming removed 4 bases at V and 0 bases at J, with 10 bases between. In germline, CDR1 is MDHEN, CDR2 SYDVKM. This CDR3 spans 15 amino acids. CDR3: CASSSSVSSYNEQFF. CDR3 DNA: TGTGCCAGCAGTTCCTCAGTGAGCTCCTACAATGAGCAGTTCTTC.

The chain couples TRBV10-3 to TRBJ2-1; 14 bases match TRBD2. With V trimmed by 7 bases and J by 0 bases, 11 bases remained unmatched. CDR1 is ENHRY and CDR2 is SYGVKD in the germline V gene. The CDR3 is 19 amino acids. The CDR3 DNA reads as TGTGCCATCACCGGGACTAGCGGGGGCCCTCCTAGCTCCTACAATGAGCAGTTCTTC. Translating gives CAITGTSGGPPSSYNEQFF.

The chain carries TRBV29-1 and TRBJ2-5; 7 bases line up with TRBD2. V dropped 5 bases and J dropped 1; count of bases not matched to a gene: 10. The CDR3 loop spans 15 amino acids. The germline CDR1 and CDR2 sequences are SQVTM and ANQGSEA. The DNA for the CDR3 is TGCAGCGTTTCTATGGGGGGGAATGGCCAAGAGACCCAGTACTTC. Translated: CSVSMGGNGQETQYF.

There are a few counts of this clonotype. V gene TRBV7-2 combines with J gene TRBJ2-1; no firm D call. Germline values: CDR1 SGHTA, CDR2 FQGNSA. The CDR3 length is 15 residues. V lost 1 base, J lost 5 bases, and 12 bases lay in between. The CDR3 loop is CASSLVWSPDNEQFF. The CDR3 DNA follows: TGTGCCAGCAGCTTAGTATGGAGTCCTGACAATGAGCAGTTCTTC.

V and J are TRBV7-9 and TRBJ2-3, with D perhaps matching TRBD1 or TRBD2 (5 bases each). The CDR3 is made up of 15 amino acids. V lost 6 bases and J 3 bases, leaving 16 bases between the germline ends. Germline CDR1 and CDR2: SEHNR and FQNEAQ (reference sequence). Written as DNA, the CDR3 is TGTGCCAGCAGGTCCGGGACGGGAACGACAGATACGCAGTATTTT. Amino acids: CASRSGTGTTDTQYF.

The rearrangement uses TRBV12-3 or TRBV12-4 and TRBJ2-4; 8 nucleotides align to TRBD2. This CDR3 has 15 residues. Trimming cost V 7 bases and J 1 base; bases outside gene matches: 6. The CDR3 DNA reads TGTGCCAGCACCGGGGGGGCCGGGGCCAAAAACATTCAGTACTTC. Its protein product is CASTGGAGAKNIQYF.

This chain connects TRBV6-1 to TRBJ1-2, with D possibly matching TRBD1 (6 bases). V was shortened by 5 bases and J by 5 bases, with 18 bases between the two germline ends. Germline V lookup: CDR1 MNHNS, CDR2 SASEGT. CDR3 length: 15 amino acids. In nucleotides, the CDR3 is TGTGCCAGCAGTCCCGGGGGGCCATTGGGGTATGGCTACACCTTC. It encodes CASSPGGPLGYGYTF.

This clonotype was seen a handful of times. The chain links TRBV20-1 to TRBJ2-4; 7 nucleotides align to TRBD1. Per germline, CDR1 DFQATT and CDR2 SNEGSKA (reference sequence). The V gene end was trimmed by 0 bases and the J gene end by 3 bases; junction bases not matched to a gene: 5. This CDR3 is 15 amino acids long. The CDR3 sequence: CSAREIDRVKNIQYF. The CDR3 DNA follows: TGCAGTGCTAGAGAAATTGACAGGGTCAAAAACATTCAGTACTTC.